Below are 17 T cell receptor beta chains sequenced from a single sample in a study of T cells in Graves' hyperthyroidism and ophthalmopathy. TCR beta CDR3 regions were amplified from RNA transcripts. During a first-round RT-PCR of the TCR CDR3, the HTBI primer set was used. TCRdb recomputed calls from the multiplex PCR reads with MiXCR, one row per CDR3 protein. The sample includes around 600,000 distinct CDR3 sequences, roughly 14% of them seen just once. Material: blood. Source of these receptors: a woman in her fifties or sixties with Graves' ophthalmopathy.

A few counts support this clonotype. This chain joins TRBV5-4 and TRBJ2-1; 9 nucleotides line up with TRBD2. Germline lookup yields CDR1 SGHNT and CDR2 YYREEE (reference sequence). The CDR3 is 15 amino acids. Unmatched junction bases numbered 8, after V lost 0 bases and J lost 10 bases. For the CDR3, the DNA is TGTGCCAGCAGCTTGGCTAGCGGGATAGCAGGGGAGCAGTTCTTC. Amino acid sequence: CASSLASGIAGEQFF.

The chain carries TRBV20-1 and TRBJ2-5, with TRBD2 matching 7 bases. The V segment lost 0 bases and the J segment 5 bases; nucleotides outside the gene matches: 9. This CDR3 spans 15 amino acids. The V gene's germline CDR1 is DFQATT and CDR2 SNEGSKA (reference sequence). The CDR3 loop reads CSARDREGRGETQYF. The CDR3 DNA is TGCAGTGCTAGAGATAGGGAGGGCCGTGGCGAGACCCAGTACTTC.

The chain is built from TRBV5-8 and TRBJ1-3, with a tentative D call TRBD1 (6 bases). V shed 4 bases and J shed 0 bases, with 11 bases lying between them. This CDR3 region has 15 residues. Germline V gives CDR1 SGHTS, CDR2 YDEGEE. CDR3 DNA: TGTGCCAGCAGCGCAGGACAGACCTCTGGAAACACCATATATTTT. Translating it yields CASSAGQTSGNTIYF.

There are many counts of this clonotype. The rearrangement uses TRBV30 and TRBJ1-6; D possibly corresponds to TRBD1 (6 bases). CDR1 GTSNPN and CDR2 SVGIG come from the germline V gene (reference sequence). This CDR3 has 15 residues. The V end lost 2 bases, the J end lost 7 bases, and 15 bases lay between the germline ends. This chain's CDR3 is CAWSSPGHRNSPLHF. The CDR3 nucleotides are TGTGCCTGGAGTTCACCGGGACATAGAAATTCACCCCTCCACTTT.

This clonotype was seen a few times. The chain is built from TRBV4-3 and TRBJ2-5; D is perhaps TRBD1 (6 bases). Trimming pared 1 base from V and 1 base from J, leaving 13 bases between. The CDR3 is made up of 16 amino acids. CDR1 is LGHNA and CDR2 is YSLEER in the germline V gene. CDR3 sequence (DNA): TGCGCCAGCAGCCAAGTAGCCGGACAGCCCCAAGAGACCCAGTACTTC. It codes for CASSQVAGQPQETQYF.

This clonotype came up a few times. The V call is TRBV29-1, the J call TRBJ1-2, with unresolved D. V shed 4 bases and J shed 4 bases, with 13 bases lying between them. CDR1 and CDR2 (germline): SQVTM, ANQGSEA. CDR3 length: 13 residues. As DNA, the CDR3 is TGCAGCGTTGCGATCGGGAGTTCCTATGGCTACACCTTC. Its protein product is CSVAIGSSYGYTF.

CDR3 coding DNA: TGTGCCAGTCGGTTGGACAGGGCGACATCTGAAGCTTTCTTT. As protein: CASRLDRATSEAFF. The rearrangement links TRBV19 to TRBJ1-1, with 8 bases aligning to TRBD1. Germline CDR1 and CDR2: LNHDA and SQIVND (reference sequence). This CDR3 has 14 amino acids. V lost 8 bases to trimming and J lost 6 bases; unmatched junction nucleotides: 11.

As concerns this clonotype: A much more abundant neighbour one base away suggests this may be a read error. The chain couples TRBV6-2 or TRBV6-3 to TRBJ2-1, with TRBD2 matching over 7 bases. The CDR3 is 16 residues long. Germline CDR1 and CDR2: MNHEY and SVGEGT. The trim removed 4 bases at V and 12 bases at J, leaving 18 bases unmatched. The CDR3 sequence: CASSSPQGGRLGGQFF. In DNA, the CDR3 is TGTGCCAGCAGTTCCCCCCAAGGCGGGAGATTGGGTGGGCAGTTCTTC.

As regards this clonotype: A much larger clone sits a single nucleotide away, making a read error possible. The CDR3 DNA reads TGTGCCAGCAGTTACCCTGACCAATACATGGACACTGAAGCTTTCTTT. It translates to CASSYPDQYMDTEAFF. The chain has TRBV6-2 or TRBV6-3 and TRBJ1-1; D unresolved. Trimming shortened V by 2 bases and J by 3 bases, and 16 bases separated the two germline ends. Germline V gives CDR1 MNHEY, CDR2 SVGEGT. This CDR3 spans 16 amino acids.

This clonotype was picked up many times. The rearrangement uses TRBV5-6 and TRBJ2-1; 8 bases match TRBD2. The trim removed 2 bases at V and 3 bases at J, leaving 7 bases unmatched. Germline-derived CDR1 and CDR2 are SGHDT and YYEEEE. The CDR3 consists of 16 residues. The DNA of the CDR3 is TGTGCCAGCAGCTTTTCGGGAGGGCGCTTCTACAATGAGCAGTTCTTC. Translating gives CASSFSGGRFYNEQFF.

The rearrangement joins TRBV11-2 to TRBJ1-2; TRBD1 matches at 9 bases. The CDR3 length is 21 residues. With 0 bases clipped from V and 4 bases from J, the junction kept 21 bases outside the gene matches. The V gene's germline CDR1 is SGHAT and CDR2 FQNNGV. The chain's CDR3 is CASSLDRDRVGPPDTTYGYTF. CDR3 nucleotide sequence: TGTGCCAGCAGCTTAGATCGGGACAGGGTGGGGCCGCCTGATACTACCTATGGCTACACCTTC.

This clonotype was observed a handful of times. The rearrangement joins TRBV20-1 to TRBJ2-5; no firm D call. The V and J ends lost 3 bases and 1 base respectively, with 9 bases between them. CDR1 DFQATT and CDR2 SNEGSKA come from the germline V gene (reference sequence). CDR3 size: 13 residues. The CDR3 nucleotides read TGCAGTGCTAGGGCAGAAAGCCAAGAGACCCAGTACTTC. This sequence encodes CSARAESQETQYF.

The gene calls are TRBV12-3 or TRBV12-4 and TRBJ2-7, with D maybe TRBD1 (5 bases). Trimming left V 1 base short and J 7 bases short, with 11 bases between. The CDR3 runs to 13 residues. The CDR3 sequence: CASSLVTGAEQYF. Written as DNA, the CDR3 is TGTGCCAGCAGTTTAGTTACAGGAGCTGAGCAGTACTTC.

Written as DNA, the CDR3 is TGCAGTGCTAGAGGAATGGGACAGGGGGTTTTGGCTTTCTTT. Its protein product is CSARGMGQGVLAFF. The chain recombines TRBV20-1 with TRBJ1-1; 11 bases agree with TRBD1. Germline V gene data show CDR1 as DFQATT and CDR2 as SNEGSKA (reference sequence). Unmatched junction bases numbered 9, after V lost 1 base and J lost 11 bases. This CDR3 region has 14 residues.

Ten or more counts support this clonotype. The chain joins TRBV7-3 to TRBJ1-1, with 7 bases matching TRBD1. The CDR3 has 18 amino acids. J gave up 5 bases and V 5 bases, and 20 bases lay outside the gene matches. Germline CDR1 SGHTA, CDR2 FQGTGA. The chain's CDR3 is CASSRRGLRAGGNTEAFF. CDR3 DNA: TGTGCCAGCAGCCGACGTGGATTAAGGGCAGGGGGGAATACTGAAGCTTTCTTT.

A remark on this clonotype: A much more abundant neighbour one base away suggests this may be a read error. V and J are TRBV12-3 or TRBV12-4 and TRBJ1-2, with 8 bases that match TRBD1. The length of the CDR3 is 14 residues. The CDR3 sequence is CASSFRQGWNGYAF. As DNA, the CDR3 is TGTGCCAGCAGTTTTAGACAGGGGTGGAATGGCTACGCCTTC.

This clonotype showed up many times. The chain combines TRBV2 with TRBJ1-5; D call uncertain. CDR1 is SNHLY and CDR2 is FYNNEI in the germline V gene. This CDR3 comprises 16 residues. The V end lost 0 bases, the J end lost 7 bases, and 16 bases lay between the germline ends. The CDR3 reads CASSEAIMRTRQPQHF. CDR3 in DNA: TGTGCCAGCAGTGAAGCGATTATGAGGACCAGGCAGCCCCAGCATTTT. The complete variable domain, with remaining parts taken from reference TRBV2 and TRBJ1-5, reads EPEVTQTPSHQVTQMGQEVILRCVPISNHLYFYWYRQILGQKVEFLVSFYNNEISEKSEIFDDQFSVERPDGSNFTLKIRSTKLEDSAMYFCASSEAIMRTRQPQHFGDGTRLSIL.